The TCR beta chain under discussion was sequenced for a study of T cell responses to AZD1222 COVID-19 vaccine. Study background: Combined were second doses at about 4 or about 12 weeks. General study results and limits: CD4 TCRs covered the whole spike, strongest at regions 160-218 and 743-854.

In regard to this clone: Its antigen is undetermined.

This table comes from immunoSEQ multiplex PCR, and its TCRdb copy is limited to in-frame clones, with some not included. Of under 200,000 clones in the sample, over 90% are singletons; the top ten hold approximately 3.9%. V gave up 4 bases and J gave up 4 bases, with 13 bases separating them. This CDR3 has 14 residues. Per germline, CDR1 KGHSH and CDR2 LQKENI. The sequence was collected from an adult in good health. The sequencing here drew on peripheral blood, taken on day 0 of AZD1222 vaccination. The rearrangement joins TRBV18 to TRBJ1-1, with D possibly TRBD1 on 5 matching bases. CDR3 nucleotide sequence: TGTGCCAGCTCACGTAGGGAGGGGACCACTGAAGCTTTCTTT. Protein: CASSRREGTTEAFF.